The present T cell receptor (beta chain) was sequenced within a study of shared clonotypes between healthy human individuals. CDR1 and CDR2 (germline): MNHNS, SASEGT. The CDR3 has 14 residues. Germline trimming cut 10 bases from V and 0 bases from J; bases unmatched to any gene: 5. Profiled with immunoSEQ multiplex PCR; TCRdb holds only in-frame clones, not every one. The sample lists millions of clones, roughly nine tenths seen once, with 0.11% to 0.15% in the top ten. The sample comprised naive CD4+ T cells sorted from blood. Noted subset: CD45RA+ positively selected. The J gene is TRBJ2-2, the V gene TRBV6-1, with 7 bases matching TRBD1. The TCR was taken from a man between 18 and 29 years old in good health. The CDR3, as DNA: TGTGCCACCATGGGACAGCCGAACACCGGGGAGCTGTTTTTT. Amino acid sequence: CATMGQPNTGELFF.